This entry lists 3 T cell receptor beta chains sequenced from one sample in a study of blood T cell repertoires in COVID-19. The table came from immunoSEQ multiplex PCR; TCRdb's copy has only in-frame clones and leaves some out. Among 150,000 to 190,000 clones listed, around four fifths were seen once. The sample was PBMCs or T cells enriched from blood (not recorded which). These receptors were obtained from a man aged 45-60 years who had recovered from COVID-19.

The J gene is TRBJ1-3, the V gene TRBV30; D gene unclear. Trimming cost V 0 bases and J 0 bases, with 6 bases left between them. The CDR3 extends over 14 amino acids. Per germline, CDR1 GTSNPN and CDR2 SVGIG (reference sequence). The DNA of the CDR3 is TGTGCCTGGAGTGTTAGTAGCTCTGGAAACACCATATATTTT. Its protein is CAWSVSSSGNTIYF.

This rearrangement joins TRBV29-1 to TRBJ1-4, with 7 bases that match TRBD1. This CDR3 has 12 residues. Germline V lookup: CDR1 SQVTM, CDR2 ANQGSEA. Trimming cost V 6 bases and J 4 bases; bases outside gene matches: 2. CDR3 amino acids: CSVGQVNEKLFF. In DNA, the CDR3 is TGCAGCGTAGGACAGGTTAATGAAAAACTGTTTTTT.

This chain connects TRBV27 to TRBJ1-2, with 10 bases lining up with TRBD1. The CDR3 spans 14 residues. Unmatched junction bases numbered 5, after V lost 5 bases and J lost 5 bases. Germline V lookup: CDR1 MNHEY, CDR2 SMNVEV (reference sequence). The CDR3 sequence is CASSRGQGMYGYTF. The CDR3 DNA follows: TGTGCCAGCAGTAGGGGACAGGGGATGTATGGCTACACCTTC.